This T cell receptor beta chain was recorded in a study of shared clonotypes between healthy human individuals. Study-level findings and limits: Generally, estimated richness proved larger in naive subsets than it did in memory subsets.

An assay was performed, and its level was deep. Here immunoSEQ multiplex PCR was the method, and the copy in TCRdb shows in-frame clones only, minus some. The sample has 1,400,000 or so clones; approximately 98.5% are singletons. There are 15 residues in the CDR3. Germline-derived CDR1 and CDR2 are SGHTA and FQGTGA. The V segment lost 5 bases and the J segment 2 bases; nucleotides outside the gene matches: 6. Concerning this clone: The antigen remains undetermined.

Sample: naive CD4+ T cells sorted from blood. As to subset: CD45RA+ positively selected. The chain carries TRBV7-3 and TRBJ2-3; 8 bases are a match to TRBD1. This sequence originates from a man aged 25-45 years in good health. CDR3 bases: TGTGCCAGCAGCCCCGACAGGGGAGACACAGATACGCAGTATTTT. Translated, it gives CASSPDRGDTDTQYF.